The present T cell receptor beta chain was sequenced within a study of shared clonotypes between healthy human individuals. This CDR3 is built from 16 residues. The V end was cut by 0 bases, the J end by 2 bases, with 13 bases between. Germline-derived CDR1 and CDR2 are LNHDA and SQIVND (reference sequence). Profiling relied on immunoSEQ multiplex PCR, and the TCRdb table lists in-frame clones only, not all of them. The top ten clones hold 0.9% to 1.3% of a sample with about 2 million clones, over 85% of them seen once. Naive CD8 cells were CD45RO-negative, positively selected for CCR7, excluding terminally differentiated effector memory CD45RA+ cells.

V usage is TRBV19 and J usage is TRBJ1-2; D remains ambiguous. The clonotype comes from a man between 18 and 29 years old in good health. Sequenced sample: naive CD8+ T cells sorted from blood. The CDR3 DNA reads TGTGCCAGTAGTATAGAAGTTAGGACGGAGAACTATGGCTACACCTTC. Amino acids: CASSIEVRTENYGYTF.